This entry is about one T cell receptor beta chain. The antigen is not known. Researchers ran the PCR with 60 Vbeta and 13 Jbeta primers. Method: immunoSEQ multiplex PCR; TCRdb's copy keeps in-frame clones and lacks some. Among around 120,000 clones listed, under 80% were seen once. This specimen belongs to a study of cytomegalovirus exposure and HLA in healthy donors. Study-wide results and caveats: According to a later analysis, most TCR beta chains associated with CMV appeared HLA-restricted.

The CDR3 covers 15 residues. Trimming at V came to 0 bases and at J to 3 bases, leaving 5 bases not matched to a gene. Germline CDR1 and CDR2: SGHRS and YFSETQ. Sequenced material: PBMCs. The chain links TRBV5-1 to TRBJ2-5; 7 bases map to TRBD1. This TCR was recovered from a man aged 55-75 years in good health and CMV-seropositive. The CDR3 region is CASSLATGDKETQYF. In DNA form, the CDR3 reads TGCGCCAGCAGCTTGGCCACAGGGGATAAAGAGACCCAGTACTTC. Full variable domain (rest looked up from reference TRBV5-1 and TRBJ2-5): KAGVTQTPRYLIKTRGQQVTLSCSPISGHRSVSWYQQTPGQGLQFLFEYFSETQRNKGNFPGRFSGRQFSNSRSEMNVSTLELGDSALYLCASSLATGDKETQYFGPGTRLLVL.